This entry lists 12 T cell receptor beta chains sequenced from one sample in a study of PD-1 blockade in classical Hodgkin lymphoma. All patients experienced relapse after autologous stem cell transplantation, and brentuximab vedotin exposure was variable. The data were produced by immunoSEQ multiplex PCR, yet TCRdb's version contains in-frame clones alone and is incomplete. Of tens of thousands of clones listed, roughly 72% were seen once; the top ten hold nearly 6%. The sequenced sample was peripheral blood mononuclear cells (PBMCs), obtained at baseline. The receptor source for this set is a human donor with classical Hodgkin lymphoma.

In its sample, this clone was seen a few times. The chain joins TRBV25-1 to TRBJ2-3; TRBD1 agrees at 7 bases. The V gene's germline CDR1 is MGHDK and CDR2 SYGVNS. Trimming removed 1 base from V and 2 bases from J; junction bases left unmatched: 3. CDR3 size: 15 residues. The DNA for the CDR3 is TGTGCCAGCAGTGAATTCGGGACAGTCACAGATACGCAGTATTTT. Residues: CASSEFGTVTDTQYF.

The rearrangement uses TRBV12-2 and TRBJ2-2; the DNA was not used to check the table's D call, TRBD1. TRBV12-2 is deemed a pseudogene. The CDR3 runs 16 residues. CDR3 nucleotides: TGTGCAAGTCGCTCCTTAGACAGGGGCTATACCGGGGAGCTGTTTTTT. Residues: CASRSLDRGYTGELFF.

The chain links TRBV6-5 to TRBJ2-7, with 8 positions matching TRBD2. The germline CDR1 and CDR2 sequences are MNHEY and SVGAGI. The V and J ends lost 5 bases and 3 bases, in that order; junction bases with no gene match: 9. There are 15 residues in the CDR3. In DNA form, the CDR3 reads TGTGCCAGCAGTCGTGGCCGGGGGGGAAACTACGAGCAGTACTTC. Amino acid sequence: CASSRGRGGNYEQYF.

This clone was picked up one time. The rearrangement uses TRBV6-4 and TRBJ1-1, with D maybe TRBD1 (6 bases). Germline loops: CDR1 MRHNA, CDR2 SNTAGT. The CDR3 contains 13 residues. The CDR3 spells CDYREGGWTEAFF. DNA of the CDR3: TGTGATTACCGGGAGGGGGGATGGACTGAAGCTTTCTTT.

The chain recombines TRBV7-9 with TRBJ2-1; the D gene is possibly TRBD2 (5 bases). The CDR3 length is 16 residues. The V and J ends lost 1 base and 6 bases respectively, with 16 bases between them. Germline V gene sequence: CDR1 SEHNR, CDR2 FQNEAQ (reference sequence). CDR3 protein: CASSLEGLLIANEQFF. CDR3 nucleotide sequence: TGTGCCAGCAGCTTAGAAGGACTCCTTATAGCCAATGAGCAGTTCTTC. Variable domain in full (rest from reference TRBV7-9 and TRBJ2-1): DTGVSQNPRHKITKRGQNVTFRCDPISEHNRLYWYRQTLGQGPEFLTYFQNEAQLEKSRLLSDRFSAERPKGSFSTLEIQRTEQGDSAMYLCASSLEGLLIANEQFFGPGTRLTVL.

The chain recombines TRBV18 with TRBJ1-5, with no clear D. Germline values: CDR1 KGHSH, CDR2 LQKENI. CDR3 size: 14 residues. With 4 bases removed from V and 5 bases from J, the gap between germline ends came to 12 bases. CDR3 protein: CASSLGPGDQPQHF. The CDR3 region has the DNA TGTGCCAGCTCACTCGGACCTGGCGATCAGCCCCAGCATTTT.

This sequence joins TRBV9 and TRBJ2-2; D not certain. Germline V gene lookup returns CDR1 SGDLS and CDR2 YYNGEE. Trimming cost V 0 bases and J 1 base, with 7 bases left between them. The CDR3 sequence is 15 residues long. The CDR3, as DNA: TGTGCCAGCAGCGTAGTCGCAGGGAACACCGGGGAGCTGTTTTTT. It specifies CASSVVAGNTGELFF.

The rearrangement links TRBV6-5 to TRBJ2-3; the D gene is possibly TRBD2 (6 bases). Deletions cut 2 bases from V and 4 bases from J, with 13 bases between. Germline CDR1 reads MNHEY; CDR2 reads SVGAGI. This CDR3 contains 15 residues. For the CDR3, the DNA is TGTGCCAGCAGTTACCGGGGGAGCCGGGCAGATACGCAGTATTTT. It is translated as CASSYRGSRADTQYF.

The rearrangement joins TRBV4-3 to TRBJ2-4; D is uncertain. This CDR3 is built from 14 residues. CDR1 and CDR2 from the germline V gene are LGHNA and YSLEER. V was clipped by 0 bases and J by 8 bases, with 11 bases between them. The CDR3: CASSQDSPVDIQYF. CDR3 DNA sequence: TGCGCCAGCAGCCAAGATTCCCCGGTGGACATTCAGTACTTC.

This clone was observed a few times. The rearrangement joins TRBV28 to TRBJ1-6; D unresolved. CDR1 and CDR2 (germline): MDHEN, SYDVKM. The CDR3 contains 12 residues. Deletions cut 6 bases from V and 10 bases from J, with 10 bases between. The CDR3 here is CASRAPGSPLHF. In nucleotides, the CDR3 is TGTGCCAGCAGGGCCCCGGGATCACCCCTCCACTTT.

The V call is TRBV7-9, the J call TRBJ2-1; weak D call: TRBD1 (5 bases). Trimming shortened V by 3 bases and J by 4 bases, and 7 bases separated the two germline ends. The CDR3 is 13 residues long. Germline lookup yields CDR1 SEHNR and CDR2 FQNEAQ (reference sequence). Written as DNA, the CDR3 is TGTGCCAGCAGCTTCACAGGATACAATGAGCAGTTCTTC. Protein product: CASSFTGYNEQFF.

The chain is built from TRBV5-4 and TRBJ2-7; no clear D. The V and J ends lost 3 bases and 5 bases respectively, with 18 bases between them. CDR1 and CDR2 from the germline V gene are SGHNT and YYREEE (reference sequence). This CDR3 is 15 amino acids long. The CDR3 loop reads CASSSAATGLHEQYF. CDR3 bases: TGTGCCAGCAGCTCGGCGGCAACCGGCCTGCACGAGCAGTACTTC.